This TCR beta chain comes out of a study of T cells in Graves' hyperthyroidism and ophthalmopathy. RNA transcripts served as the template for amplifying TCR beta CDR3 regions. The HTBI primer set served for first-round RT-PCR of the TCR CDR3. TCRdb itself ran the multiplex PCR reads through MiXCR, one entry per CDR3 protein. Among a few hundred thousand distinct CDR3 sequences, about 16% were seen once, and the ten largest hold about 31%. Inclusion characteristics of ophthalmopathy patients comprised a Clinical Activity Score of at least 3, a NOSPECS grade of at least 4, and duration under 3 months. This clonotype appeared a few times. The CDR3 has 15 residues. The germline V and J ends were trimmed by 1 base and 3 bases, with 8 bases remaining between them. Germline V gene data show CDR1 as KGHDR and CDR2 as SFDVKD.

What was sequenced was blood. The V and J genes are TRBV24-1 and TRBJ2-2, with unresolved D. The clonotype was recovered from a woman under 40 with Graves' ophthalmopathy. CDR3 nucleotide sequence: TGTGCCACCAGTGATTTATCGGTGGACACCGGGGAGCTGTTTTTT. Encoded protein: CATSDLSVDTGELFF.